This T cell receptor beta chain was captured in a study of cytomegalovirus exposure and HLA in healthy donors. PCR amplification relied on 60 Vbeta primers (plus 13 Jbeta primers). Assay: immunoSEQ multiplex PCR; the TCRdb copy retains only in-frame clones and omits some. This sample's table has over 70,000 clones. This TCR derives from a woman between 35 and 50 years old in good health and CMV-seropositive. The sequencing input was PBMCs.

Here the CDR3 reads CASSGGTRNTEAFF. CDR3 nucleotide sequence: TGTGCCAGCAGCGGAGGGACCCGGAACACTGAAGCTTTCTTT. The chain links TRBV7-9 to TRBJ1-1; D possibly corresponds to TRBD1 (5 bases). Per germline, CDR1 SEHNR and CDR2 FQNEAQ (reference sequence). Trimming took off 5 bases at V and 1 base at J, with 11 bases between the two ends. This CDR3 spans 14 amino acids.